Listed here is a single TCR beta chain. The antigen remains unidentified. This sample was taken from a study of blood T cells in healthy people across ages. Through a sample-barcoded 5' primer and a J-beta primer mix, a second PCR was run for roughly 6 to 11 cycles. MiXCR, run by TCRdb on the 5' RACE reads, gives a single entry per CDR3 protein. Of 1.2 million to 1.5 million distinct CDR3 sequences in the sample, 59% were seen once. Study-wide findings and caveats: In long-lived donors, naive CD4+ cell counts and diversity exceeded those of aged donors. Expanded clonotype shifts may have been confounded, as the donors had an unknown CMV status.

The CDR3 is 18 residues long. The V segment lost 8 bases and the J segment 0 bases; nucleotides outside the gene matches: 18. The germline CDR1 and CDR2 sequences are MNHEY and SMNVEV (reference sequence). Input material: blood. The chain combines TRBV27 with TRBJ2-7; TRBD2 matches 8 bases. The receptor was derived from a young man in good health. In DNA, the CDR3 is TGTGCCAGCCAACCTCAAACTACCCTAGCGGGCCTCTCCTACGAGCAGTACTTC. Translation gives CASQPQTTLAGLSYEQYF.